Each of the 31 T cell receptor beta chains below was sequenced from the same sample in a study of blood T cells in healthy people across ages. Together with a sample-barcoded 5' primer, a J-beta primer mix was included in a second PCR lasting about 6 to 12 cycles. Each CDR3 protein gets one entry after TCRdb re-called the 5' RACE reads with MiXCR. Of more than 1,000,000 distinct CDR3 sequences detected, under 30% appear once; the ten largest clones hold approximately 0.75%. These data were likewise used in another study, on T cells of mothers and their children.

The sequenced material came from blood. The source is a girl aged 2-15 years in good health.

A few counts support this clonotype. This CDR3 reads CASSGLLAGLTDTQYF. The CDR3 bases are TGTGCCAGCAGTGGTTTACTAGCGGGGCTCACAGATACGCAGTATTTT. This chain links TRBV6-1 with TRBJ2-3; 10 bases map to TRBD2. The junction had 6 bases not matched to a gene; V was cut back by 4 bases and J by 2 bases. The CDR3 covers 16 residues. Germline CDR1 MNHNS, CDR2 SASEGT.

The V gene is TRBV28, the J gene TRBJ2-4; D is perhaps TRBD2 (5 bases). V lost 5 bases, J lost 7 bases, and 12 bases lay in between. Per the germline V gene, CDR1 is MDHEN and CDR2 is SYDVKM. The CDR3 is made up of 13 amino acids. The CDR3 is CASSVGDSNIQYF. The CDR3 DNA follows: TGTGCCAGCAGTGTCGGGGATTCTAACATTCAGTACTTC.

The chain links TRBV20-1 to TRBJ1-1; unclear D gene. CDR1 DFQATT and CDR2 SNEGSKA come from the germline V gene (reference sequence). This CDR3 region has 14 residues. Trimming shortened V by 0 bases and J by 5 bases, and 13 bases separated the two germline ends. CDR3 sequence (DNA): TGCAGTGCTAGAGATCCACAGTTGGAAACTGAAGCTTTCTTT. Translation gives CSARDPQLETEAFF.

The chain is built from TRBV6-5 and TRBJ1-3, with TRBD1 matching over 7 bases. Germline CDR1 reads MNHEY; CDR2 reads SVGAGI. Unmatched junction bases numbered 7, after V lost 8 bases and J lost 0 bases. CDR3 length: 15 amino acids. CDR3 sequence (DNA): TGTGCCAGCCATCCCAACAGGGGCTCTGGAAACACCATATATTTT. It specifies CASHPNRGSGNTIYF.

V is TRBV25-1 and J is TRBJ1-2, with TRBD1 matching over 7 bases. CDR1 MGHDK and CDR2 SYGVNS come from the germline V gene. The J segment lost 7 bases and the V segment lost 6 bases, leaving 8 bases of the junction unmatched. This CDR3 spans 13 amino acids. CDR3 region: CASSETGSRGYTF. Here the CDR3 DNA reads TGTGCCAGCAGCGAGACAGGGAGTCGTGGCTACACCTTC.

This clonotype was detected only a few times. The genes are TRBV12-3 or TRBV12-4 and TRBJ2-5; no clear D gene. Trimming left V 3 bases short and J 1 base short, with 15 bases between. The CDR3 loop spans 16 amino acids. CDR3 sequence (DNA): TGTGCCAGCAGTTTTGGTCCTCTCGTCCTCCAAGAGACCCAGTACTTC. Its protein is CASSFGPLVLQETQYF.

The sample holds a few counts of this clonotype. The chain employs TRBV4-1 and TRBJ1-2, with 7 bases identical to TRBD1. CDR1 is MGHRA and CDR2 is YSYEKL in the germline V gene. The CDR3 runs to 15 residues. V was pared by 1 base and J by 5 bases, with 7 bases of the junction left unmatched. CDR3 sequence: CASSQGQGGAYGYTF. In nucleotides, the CDR3 is TGCGCCAGCAGCCAAGGACAGGGCGGTGCTTATGGCTACACCTTC.

The chain has TRBV9 and TRBJ2-1; 13 nucleotides line up with TRBD2. The CDR3 extends over 15 amino acids. V lost 2 bases and J lost 8; bases outside the gene matches: 4. In germline, CDR1 is SGDLS, CDR2 YYNGEE. CDR3 loop: CASSVRLAGGHEQFF. CDR3 nucleotides: TGTGCCAGCAGCGTTAGACTAGCGGGGGGACATGAGCAGTTCTTC.

The chain couples TRBV7-9 to TRBJ1-3; no clear D. Trimming removed 6 bases at V and 4 bases at J, with 19 bases between. The V gene's germline CDR1 is SEHNR and CDR2 FQNEAQ (reference sequence). This CDR3 spans 16 amino acids. CDR3 DNA: TGTGCCAGCAGTTCGACCGGTGCCAAGGGCGGAAACACCATATATTTT. Translated: CASSSTGAKGGNTIYF. The variable domain in full, with the rest retrieved from reference TRBV7-9 and TRBJ1-3, is DTGVSQNPRHKITKRGQNVTFRCDPISEHNRLYWYRQTLGQGPEFLTYFQNEAQLEKSRLLSDRFSAERPKGSFSTLEIQRTEQGDSAMYLCASSSTGAKGGNTIYFGEGSWLTVV.

In its sample, this clonotype was seen once. The J gene is TRBJ2-1, the V gene TRBV12-3 or TRBV12-4; D ambiguous. Trimming shortened V by 7 bases and J by 5 bases, and 15 bases separated the two germline ends. The CDR3 runs 14 residues. The CDR3 region has the DNA TGTGCCAGCATCCAAGCCGTGGACGACAATGAGCAGTTCTTC. Residues: CASIQAVDDNEQFF.

The chain has TRBV9 and TRBJ2-1; possibly TRBD2 for D (6 bases). The V gene's germline CDR1 is SGDLS and CDR2 YYNGEE. Trimming stripped 6 bases from V and 2 bases from J, with 12 bases between. This CDR3 spans 14 amino acids. As DNA, the CDR3 is TGTGCCAGCACCCGGGGACTCCCCTACAATGAGCAGTTCTTC. As protein: CASTRGLPYNEQFF.

This clonotype was counted once. The V gene is TRBV9, the J gene TRBJ1-1; 9 bases agree with TRBD1. Germline V gene sequence: CDR1 SGDLS, CDR2 YYNGEE. The CDR3 loop spans 15 amino acids. J was trimmed by 4 bases and V by 0 bases; bases with no gene match: 4. CDR3 sequence reads: CASSVEGQGGTEAFF. CDR3 nucleotides: TGTGCCAGCAGCGTAGAGGGACAGGGAGGCACTGAAGCTTTCTTT.

The chain links TRBV29-1 to TRBJ2-5; TRBD1 agrees at 7 bases. The J call may be in error: the DNA end matches TRBJ2-7 better. Germline V lookup: CDR1 SQVTM, CDR2 ANQGSEA. The CDR3 covers 14 residues. CDR3 bases: TGCAGCGCTAACCCGACAGGGAAAATTTACGAGCAGTACTTC. This codes for CSANPTGKIYEQYF.

J is TRBJ1-5 and V is TRBV12-3 or TRBV12-4; no clear D. V dropped 3 bases and J dropped 5 bases, with 8 bases sitting between them. This CDR3 region has 13 residues. CDR3 DNA sequence: TGTGCCAGCAGTTTTGGGGAGGATCAGCCCCAGCATTTT. It specifies CASSFGEDQPQHF.

The sample holds a few counts of this clonotype. The chain employs TRBV29-1 and TRBJ2-3; TRBD1 agrees at 8 bases. The CDR3 sequence is 13 residues long. Trimming took 6 bases from V and 4 from J; bases not matched to a gene: 6. CDR1 is SQVTM, CDR2 ANQGSEA, per germline. The CDR3 DNA is TGCAGCGTCGGACCAGGGGGCGCAGATACGCAGTATTTT. Translating it yields CSVGPGGADTQYF.

This chain uses TRBV7-9 with TRBJ1-1; D not resolved. The CDR3 totals 16 residues. Trimming took 5 bases from V and 2 from J, leaving 18 bases between them. CDR1 and CDR2 from the germline V gene are SEHNR and FQNEAQ (reference sequence). For the CDR3, the DNA is TGTGCCAGCAGCGGACCCCGGGGTCGAGTTAACACTGAAGCTTTCTTT. Residues: CASSGPRGRVNTEAFF.

Regarding this clonotype: Just one base apart from a much larger clone, this may be a read error. The chain carries TRBV6-6 and TRBJ2-2, with D unclear. Germline V CDR1 and CDR2: MNHNY, SVGAGI (reference sequence). V was trimmed by 2 bases and J by 6 bases, leaving 4 bases between them. This CDR3 has 12 amino acids. This CDR3 reads CASSYESGELFF. CDR3 bases: TGTGCCAGCAGTTACGAGTCCGGGGAGCTGTTTTTT.

This clonotype was counted a few times. V and J are TRBV7-9 and TRBJ2-7; no clear D. V was cut by 5 bases and J by 3 bases, with 14 bases left in between. The CDR3 spans 14 residues. Germline V gene sequence: CDR1 SEHNR, CDR2 FQNEAQ (reference sequence). The CDR3 DNA follows: TGTGCCAGCAGCCCCCCCCGGCAGCACTACGAGCAGTACTTC. It yields the protein CASSPPRQHYEQYF.

This clonotype was seen a few times. The V gene is TRBV29-1, the J gene TRBJ1-2; no clear D. Germline V gene lookup returns CDR1 SQVTM and CDR2 ANQGSEA. The V gene lost 4 bases and the J gene lost 6 bases, with 12 bases spanning the gap. The CDR3 has 12 residues. The CDR3 loop reads CSVGAVSHGYTF. CDR3 bases: TGCAGCGTTGGTGCCGTCAGCCATGGCTACACCTTC.

The genes are TRBV2 and TRBJ2-3; no clear D. Germline V lookup: CDR1 SNHLY, CDR2 FYNNEI. The V end was cut by 6 bases, the J end by 2 bases, with 18 bases between. The CDR3 spans 16 residues. The CDR3 reads CASSPRLNRATDTQYF. The CDR3 coding sequence is TGTGCCAGCAGCCCACGACTTAACAGAGCCACAGATACGCAGTATTTT.

CDR3 sequence (DNA): TGTGCCAGCAGTTTGGCTAGCGGGGTCACAGATACGCAGTATTTT. Its translation: CASSLASGVTDTQYF. This sequence joins TRBV28 and TRBJ2-3, with 9 nucleotides matching TRBD2. In germline, CDR1 is MDHEN, CDR2 SYDVKM. This CDR3 is built from 15 residues. With 3 bases clipped from V and 2 bases from J, the junction kept 3 bases outside the gene matches. Full variable domain (rest looked up from reference TRBV28 and TRBJ2-3): DVKVTQSSRYLVKRTGEKVFLECVQDMDHENMFWYRQDPGLGLRLIYFSYDVKMKEKGDIPEGYSVSREKKERFSLILESASTNQTSMYLCASSLASGVTDTQYFGPGTRLTVL.

The genes are TRBV29-1 and TRBJ1-2; D is perhaps TRBD1 (6 bases). The CDR3 extends over 16 amino acids. The V end was cut by 3 bases, the J end by 4 bases, with 21 bases between. Germline V gene data show CDR1 as SQVTM and CDR2 as ANQGSEA. The CDR3 protein is CSVDSTGGGAGYGYTF. The DNA for the CDR3 is TGCAGCGTTGATTCCACTGGGGGGGGCGCAGGCTATGGCTACACCTTC. Variable domain in full (rest from reference TRBV29-1 and TRBJ1-2): SAVISQKPSRDICQRGTSLTIQCQVDSQVTMMFWYRQQPGQSLTLIATANQGSEATYESGFVIDKFPISRPNLTFSTLTVSNMSPEDSSIYLCSVDSTGGGAGYGYTFGSGTRLTVV.

The chain carries TRBV12-3 or TRBV12-4 and TRBJ2-5, with 7 bases that match TRBD2. CDR3 length equals 13 residues. The ends lost 5 bases at V and 2 bases at J; junction bases unmatched: 2. CDR3 loop: CASSSGEQETQYF. The CDR3, as DNA: TGTGCCAGCAGTAGCGGGGAGCAAGAGACCCAGTACTTC.

This clonotype was observed a handful of times. The chain is built from TRBV28 and TRBJ1-4; 10 nucleotides match TRBD1. This CDR3 comprises 15 residues. Germline CDR1 reads MDHEN; CDR2 reads SYDVKM. With 6 bases clipped from V and 8 bases from J, the junction kept 9 bases outside the gene matches. CDR3 nucleotides: TGTGCCAGCAGCACACCAGGACAGGGGGGGGAAAAACTGTTTTTT. It codes for CASSTPGQGGEKLFF.

This clonotype has more than one count but fewer than ten. The chain combines TRBV15 with TRBJ1-4; D is ambiguous. From germline, CDR1 is LNHNV and CDR2 YYDKDF (reference sequence). The CDR3 has 13 residues. The ends were cut back, 6 bases at V and 7 bases at J, with 12 bases in the middle. The CDR3 nucleotides are TGTGCCACCAGACCTGCGGGTGGTGAAAAACTGTTTTTT. Amino acid sequence: CATRPAGGEKLFF.

The chain has TRBV2 and TRBJ1-2; D is perhaps TRBD1 (5 bases). Trimming shortened V by 2 bases and J by 5 bases, and 12 bases separated the two germline ends. CDR3 length: 14 residues. In germline, CDR1 is SNHLY, CDR2 FYNNEI. The CDR3, as DNA: TGTGCCAGCAGTGAAATTTCGGGGGGTTATGGCTACACCTTC. Translation gives CASSEISGGYGYTF.

This clonotype came up a few times. This rearrangement joins TRBV29-1 to TRBJ2-5; the match to TRBD1 covers 8 bases. The last part of the DNA fits TRBJ2-7 better; the J call may be wrong. The CDR3 is 13 amino acids. Germline CDR1 SQVTM, CDR2 ANQGSEA. The CDR3 sequence: CSVGRTGSHEQYF. The CDR3 region has the DNA TGCAGCGTCGGTCGGACAGGGTCCCACGAGCAGTACTTC.

The chain employs TRBV20-1 and TRBJ2-5; D not certain. Germline values: CDR1 DFQATT, CDR2 SNEGSKA (reference sequence). The ends were cut back, 2 bases at V and 2 bases at J, with 9 bases in the middle. The CDR3 spans 13 residues. CDR3 nucleotides: TGCAGTGCTAGAAGGTGGGAACAAGAGACCCAGTACTTC. The encoded protein is CSARRWEQETQYF.

This rearrangement joins TRBV11-2 to TRBJ2-5, with a tentative D call TRBD2 (7 bases). The V gene lost 1 base and the J gene lost 2 bases, with 20 bases spanning the gap. Germline lookup yields CDR1 SGHAT and CDR2 FQNNGV. This CDR3 comprises 18 residues. DNA for the CDR3: TGTGCCAGCAGCTTAGTGTTGCGGTCGGGGGGCTCTCAAGAGACCCAGTACTTC. As protein: CASSLVLRSGGSQETQYF.

The V and J genes are TRBV12-3 or TRBV12-4 and TRBJ2-3, with D possibly being TRBD2 (7 bases). The length of the CDR3 is 17 residues. The V end was cut by 6 bases, the J end by 0 bases, with 19 bases between. In nucleotides, the CDR3 is TGTGCCAGCAGCCTGGACAGCGGGGCCTCTAGCACAGATACGCAGTATTTT. Translated: CASSLDSGASSTDTQYF.

This clonotype occurred a few times. The gene calls are TRBV12-3 or TRBV12-4 and TRBJ2-5, with D tentatively TRBD2 (6 bases). The V gene lost 3 bases and the J gene lost 9 bases, with 17 bases spanning the gap. This CDR3 is built from 14 residues. CDR3 sequence: CASSLWGGARAQYF. The CDR3 nucleotides read TGTGCCAGCAGTTTGTGGGGAGGCGCGAGGGCCCAGTACTTC.